This is a list of T cell receptor beta chains from one sample in a study of human T cells and chemical hapten exposure. TCRdb analysed the RACE reads with MiXCR anew, one entry per CDR3 protein. The repertoire holds roughly 250,000 distinct CDR3 sequences, with 7.5% to 10% as singletons. The sequenced sample was whole blood, obtained in connection with sensitization to the hapten diphenylcyclopropenone (DPC). The source of these receptors is a woman aged 40-49 years with alopecia areata. Some clones in this sample may be carry-over from other donors' samples. Both conserved end residues are part of each CDR3. The D gene is left open where the match is weak. For some rows the clone size is stated as once, few or many, or as a class when expanded; others skip it.

>NA|TRBJ1-5|NA|TRBV3-1
CASSQDTGLFQPQHF
TGTGCCAGCAGCCAAGACACGGGACTTTTTCAGCCCCAGCATTTT
>NA|TRBJ1-1|NA|TRBV14
CASSQEIFGRGNTEAFF
TGTGCCAGCAGCCAAGAAATCTTCGGGAGAGGGAACACTGAAGCTTTCTTT
>few|TRBJ1-1|TRBD1|TRBV28
CASSSQGIEAFF
TGTGCCAGCAGTTCACAGGGGATTGAAGCTTTCTTT
>NA|TRBJ1-3|NA|TRBV20-1
CSAKGAGNTIYF
TGCAGTGCTAAGGGGGCTGGAAACACCATATATTTT
>NA|TRBJ2-7|NA|TRBV20-1
CSAPGGLTYEQYF
TGCAGTGCCCCTGGCGGCCTCACCTACGAGCAGTACTTC
>few|TRBJ1-1|NA|TRBV27
CASGRRDTEAFF
TGTGCCAGCGGCCGTAGAGACACTGAAGCTTTCTTT
>many|TRBJ2-1|TRBD2|TRBV7-6
CASSLAGLAGSYEQFF
TGTGCCAGCAGCTTAGCCGGACTAGCGGGGAGCTATGAGCAGTTCTTC
>NA|TRBJ1-6|TRBD1|TRBV2
CASLRGQSSYNSPLHF
TGTGCCAGCCTTAGGGGGCAGAGCTCCTATAATTCACCCCTCCACTTT
>NA|TRBJ2-7|TRBD1|TRBV7-9
CASSLRFGTGNEQYF
TGTGCCAGCAGTCTCCGCTTCGGGACAGGGAACGAGCAGTACTTC
>NA|TRBJ2-5|NA|TRBV9
CASSPDTHGETQYF
TGTGCCAGCAGCCCGGACACGCACGGAGAGACCCAGTACTTC
>many|TRBJ1-3|NA|TRBV6-5
CASSYSTAGRNTIYF
TGTGCCAGCAGTTACTCAACCGCAGGGCGAAACACCATATATTTT
>NA|TRBJ2-1|NA|TRBV7-8
CASRQGVGNEQFF
TGTGCCAGCCGTCAAGGGGTGGGCAATGAGCAGTTCTTC
>many|TRBJ1-5|NA|TRBV12-3/TRBV12-4
CASSLGDTNQPQHF
TGTGCCAGCAGTTTGGGGGACACCAATCAGCCCCAGCATTTT
>many|TRBJ2-1|NA|TRBV5-1
CASSLEGRDNEQFF
TGCGCCAGCAGCTTGGAGGGCAGGGACAATGAGCAGTTCTTC
>few|TRBJ2-1|NA|TRBV12-3/TRBV12-4
CASSLAHEQFF
TGTGCCAGCAGTTTAGCGCATGAGCAGTTCTTC
>many|TRBJ1-5|NA|TRBV5-1
CASSLDGNQPQHF
TGCGCCAGCAGCTTGGACGGGAATCAGCCCCAGCATTTT
>few|TRBJ1-3|NA|TRBV7-2
CASSPRPQSSGNTIYF
TGTGCCAGCAGCCCCCGGCCCCAGAGCTCTGGAAACACCATATATTTT
>many|TRBJ2-7|NA|TRBV3-1
CASSQDLSGHEQYF
TGTGCCAGCAGCCAAGACCTTTCGGGCCACGAGCAGTACTTC
>few|TRBJ2-3|TRBD2|TRBV27
CASSLQRDRPSTDTQYF
TGTGCCAGCAGTTTACAGCGGGACCGACCGAGCACAGATACGCAGTATTTT
>NA|TRBJ1-1|TRBD1|TRBV6-2/TRBV6-3
CASSYGRGRVNTEAFF
TGTGCCAGCAGTTACGGCAGGGGGCGGGTGAACACTGAAGCTTTCTTT
>NA|TRBJ1-1|NA|TRBV27
CASSLMGALSTEAFF
TGTGCCAGCAGTTTAATGGGGGCCCTTAGCACTGAAGCTTTCTTT
>many|TRBJ2-2|TRBD1|TRBV12-3/TRBV12-4
CASSLIGGLTGELFF
TGTGCCAGCAGTTTAATAGGGGGCCTCACCGGGGAGCTGTTTTTT
>NA|TRBJ2-1|TRBD2|TRBV3-1
CASSSGTSGINEQFF
TGTGCCAGCAGCTCCGGGACTAGCGGGATCAATGAGCAGTTCTTC
>NA|TRBJ2-6|NA|TRBV10-3
CAAQNSAHSGANVLTF
TGTGCCGCTCAGAACTCAGCACACTCTGGGGCCAACGTCCTGACTTTC
>few|TRBJ1-4|NA|TRBV6-5
CASSWTVDPGREKLFF
TGTGCCAGCAGTTGGACGGTGGACCCGGGACGTGAAAAACTGTTTTTT
>NA|TRBJ2-2|NA|TRBV21-1
CASSKETAPGQGLNTGELFF
TGTGCCAGCAGCAAAGAAACAGCCCCGGGACAGGGCTTGAACACCGGGGAGCTGTTTTTT
>few|TRBJ2-3|NA|TRBV7-2
CASSLYGTTRLTDTQYF
TGTGCCAGCAGCTTATATGGGACGACAAGGCTCACAGATACGCAGTATTTT
>NA|TRBJ2-6|NA|TRBV10-3
CAISEPTGRLSSGANVLTF
TGTGCCATCAGTGAGCCGACAGGACGACTAAGCTCTGGGGCCAACGTCCTGACTTTC
>few|TRBJ1-1|NA|TRBV7-2
CASSFRGARTEAFF
TGTGCCAGCAGCTTTAGGGGGGCGCGGACTGAAGCTTTCTTT
>few|TRBJ2-7|NA|TRBV28
CASSLLLDSSYEQYF
TGTGCCAGCAGTTTGCTCCTGGACAGTTCCTACGAGCAGTACTTC
>many|TRBJ1-1|NA|TRBV5-1
CASSLAGATEAFF
TGCGCCAGCAGCTTGGCCGGAGCGACTGAAGCTTTCTTT
>NA|TRBJ1-1|TRBD1|TRBV6-5
CASSYSRGQGRRIEAFF
TGTGCCAGCAGTTACTCGAGGGGACAGGGGCGGCGGATAGAAGCTTTCTTT
>NA|TRBJ1-2|TRBD1|TRBV29-1
CSVGAGTVYGYTF
TGCAGCGTTGGGGCCGGGACAGTCTATGGCTACACCTTC
>NA|TRBJ2-1|TRBD2|TRBV6-5
CASRSTSGVYNEQFF
TGTGCCAGCAGGTCTACTAGCGGGGTATACAATGAGCAGTTCTTC
>NA|TRBJ2-5|NA|TRBV20-1
CSAPLPGRGRETQYF
TGCAGTGCCCCTCTTCCCGGGAGAGGCAGGGAGACCCAGTACTTC
>few|TRBJ2-7|TRBD2|TRBV7-2
CASRPGTSGRAWQYF
TGTGCCAGCAGGCCCGGGACTAGCGGGAGGGCCTGGCAGTACTTC
>NA|TRBJ2-1|TRBD2|TRBV28
CASSSRASGTYNEQFF
TGTGCCAGCAGTTCCCGCGCTAGCGGAACCTACAATGAGCAGTTCTTC
>few|TRBJ2-2|NA|TRBV7-9
CASSLGYDGELFF
TGTGCCAGCAGCTTGGGGTATGACGGGGAGCTGTTTTTT
>NA|TRBJ2-4|NA|TRBV28
CASTGVKNIQYF
TGTGCCAGCACAGGGGTCAAAAACATTCAGTACTTC
>few|TRBJ2-7|NA|TRBV14
CASSQTARYEQYF
TGTGCCAGCAGCCAAACTGCCCGCTACGAGCAGTACTTC
>few|TRBJ1-5|NA|TRBV7-9
CASSFRANQPQHF
TGTGCCAGCAGCTTCCGAGCAAATCAGCCCCAGCATTTT
>few|TRBJ1-2|NA|TRBV12-3/TRBV12-4
CASSLTGTNYGYTF
TGTGCCAGCAGTTTAACAGGGACAAACTATGGCTACACCTTC
>few|TRBJ2-7|NA|TRBV20-1
CSAKTSSPYEQYF
TGCAGTGCTAAAACTAGTTCCCCCTACGAGCAGTACTTC
>few|TRBJ1-5|NA|TRBV12-3/TRBV12-4
CASSFEVRAMHF
TGTGCCAGCAGTTTTGAGGTCAGGGCAATGCATTTT
>few|TRBJ1-2|NA|TRBV5-4
CASSLDPGNYGYTF
TGTGCCAGCAGCTTGGATCCCGGTAACTATGGCTACACCTTC
>NA|TRBJ2-1|TRBD2|TRBV29-1
CSGDSGNTSRSRPYNEQFF
TGCAGCGGGGATAGCGGGAACACATCCCGTTCCCGGCCTTACAATGAGCAGTTCTTC
>many|TRBJ1-1|NA|TRBV11-2
CASSLRAGRTGEAFF
TGTGCCAGCAGCTTAAGGGCGGGTCGAACAGGTGAAGCTTTCTTT
>few|TRBJ2-1|NA|TRBV5-1
CASRPDYNEQFF
TGCGCCAGCAGGCCCGACTACAATGAGCAGTTCTTC
>few|TRBJ1-1|NA|TRBV6-5
CASSTSVSGAFF
TGTGCCAGCAGCACCTCAGTGAGCGGAGCTTTCTTT
>many|TRBJ2-1|NA|TRBV2
CASRGTPSYNEQFF
TGTGCCAGCAGAGGGACTCCCTCCTACAATGAGCAGTTCTTC
>few|TRBJ2-3|NA|TRBV24-1
CATSDYPRDTQYF
TGTGCCACCAGTGATTATCCAAGAGATACGCAGTATTTT
>NA|TRBJ2-3|TRBD2|TRBV12-3/TRBV12-4
CASTPGLFTDTQYF
TGTGCCAGCACCCCGGGACTATTCACAGATACGCAGTATTTT
>NA|TRBJ2-7|TRBD2|TRBV20-1
CSARLAGGTYEQYF
TGCAGTGCTAGACTAGCGGGAGGTACCTACGAGCAGTACTTC
>NA|TRBJ1-5|NA|TRBV27
CASSLSWGNQPQHF
TGTGCCAGCAGTTTATCGTGGGGGAATCAGCCCCAGCATTTT
>NA|TRBJ2-1|NA|TRBV7-2
CAIRFSGEDEQFF
TGTGCCATCCGGTTCTCCGGGGAGGATGAGCAGTTCTTC
>many|TRBJ2-3|NA|TRBV10-3
CAISRQTDTADTQYF
TGTGCCATCAGCCGCCAGACTGATACGGCAGATACGCAGTATTTT
>NA|TRBJ1-1|NA|TRBV29-1
CSVLRPPDRTEAFF
TGCAGCGTTCTCCGACCGCCCGATCGCACTGAAGCTTTCTTT
>NA|TRBJ2-4|TRBD1|TRBV6-6
CVSSSVQGAGNIQYF
TGTGTCAGCAGTTCCGTCCAGGGGGCCGGAAACATTCAGTACTTC
>NA|TRBJ2-7|NA|TRBV6-5
CASSPDWTFSYEQYF
TGTGCCAGCAGTCCTGATTGGACCTTCTCCTACGAGCAGTACTTC